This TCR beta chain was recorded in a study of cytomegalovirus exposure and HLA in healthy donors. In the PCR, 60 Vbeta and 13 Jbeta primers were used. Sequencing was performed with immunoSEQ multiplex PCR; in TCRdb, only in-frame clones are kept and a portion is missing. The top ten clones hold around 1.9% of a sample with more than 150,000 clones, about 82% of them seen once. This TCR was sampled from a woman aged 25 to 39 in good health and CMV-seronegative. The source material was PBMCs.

CDR3 loop: CASSLALAGGTEQYF. The CDR3 nucleotides read TGTGCCAGCAGCTTAGCGCTGGCAGGGGGCACCGAGCAGTACTTC. V usage is TRBV11-1 and J usage is TRBJ2-7; TRBD1 matches 8 bases. Per the germline V gene, CDR1 is SGHAT and CDR2 is FQDESV (reference sequence). V shed 0 bases, J shed 6 bases, and the junction held 7 bases outside the gene matches. The CDR3 consists of 15 residues.